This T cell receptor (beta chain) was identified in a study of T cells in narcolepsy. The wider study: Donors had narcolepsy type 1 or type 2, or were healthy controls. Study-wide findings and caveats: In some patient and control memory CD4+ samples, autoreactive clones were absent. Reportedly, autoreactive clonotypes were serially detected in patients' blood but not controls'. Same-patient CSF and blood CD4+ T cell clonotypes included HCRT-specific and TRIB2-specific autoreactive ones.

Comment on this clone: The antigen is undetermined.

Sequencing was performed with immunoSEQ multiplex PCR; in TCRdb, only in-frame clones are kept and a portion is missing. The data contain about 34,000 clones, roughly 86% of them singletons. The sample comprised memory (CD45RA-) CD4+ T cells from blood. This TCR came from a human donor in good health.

For the CDR3, the DNA is TGTGCCAGCAGACAATCGCTCGGTTACGGAAACACCATATATTTT. As protein: CASRQSLGYGNTIYF. The rearrangement joins TRBV27 to TRBJ1-3; D remains unclear. V was cut by 6 bases and J by 4 bases, with 16 bases left in between. This CDR3 region has 15 residues. Germline lookup yields CDR1 MNHEY and CDR2 SMNVEV (reference sequence).